Below, one TCR beta chain is given with its context. Its specificity is unknown. Treatment defined: around 19 received Ad26.COV2.S at low or high dose, single or two shots; about 5 received placebo; per-sample allocation not given. The study sampled participants on day 63 after the first vaccine or placebo injection. Sequencing was performed with immunoSEQ multiplex PCR; in TCRdb, only in-frame clones are kept and a portion is missing. There are about 400,000 clones in the sample; roughly 90% occur only once, and about 1.6% lies in the top ten. Germline assignment: CDR1 SGHRS and CDR2 YFSETQ. The CDR3 consists of 17 residues. With 1 base removed from V and 0 bases from J, the gap between germline ends came to 14 bases. The entry originates in a study of Ad26.COV2.S vaccination and SARS-CoV-2 variants. Study-wide background: The authors gave Ad26.COV2.S intramuscularly, either once or twice 56 days apart. Study results and caveats: Measurement of non-spike TCR breadth gave similar results in vaccine and placebo recipients. It is possible that the TCR breadth and depth analyses underestimated the total T cell responses.

The J gene is TRBJ1-3, the V gene TRBV5-1; tentatively, D is TRBD1 (6 bases). The sequencing used peripheral blood, collected in a trial of Ad26.COV2.S vaccine versus placebo. The receptor's source is a person between 18 and 60 years old who received the Ad26.COV2.S COVID-19 vaccine or a placebo. CDR3 DNA: TGCGCCAGCAGCTTGCTCGGGGGGCAAAACTCTGGAAACACCATATATTTT. It codes for CASSLLGGQNSGNTIYF.